This T cell receptor beta chain came from a study of CD8+ T cells in alopecia areata. Treatment reported: oral pan-JAK inhibitor, 5-10 mg twice daily. Alopecia areata patients provided lesional scalp punch biopsies and peripheral blood, both collected for the study. Sorting separated CD4+ and CD8+ T cells out of PBMCs. Sequencing templates came from extracted RNA that was reverse transcribed into cDNA. The data were produced by immunoSEQ multiplex PCR, yet TCRdb's version contains in-frame clones alone and is incomplete. In the table there are about 180,000 clones, 53% of which are singletons. This clone has just one count. The antigen is unknown. Study-wide points: Sequencing of scalp samples also includes resident alphabeta T cells from normal skin.

The V gene lost 1 base and the J gene lost 5 bases, with 14 bases spanning the gap. The germline CDR1 and CDR2 sequences are GTSNPN and SVGIG (reference sequence). CDR3 length equals 14 residues. This receptor was taken from a human donor with alopecia areata. This sequence joins TRBV30 and TRBJ1-1, with D perhaps TRBD1 (5 bases). The sample in question was CD8+ T cells sorted from blood, obtained at week 24, from a patient treated with tofacitinib. CDR3 residues: CAWSAGTGGTEAFF. Written as DNA, the CDR3 is TGTGCCTGGAGTGCCGGGACGGGAGGGACTGAAGCTTTCTTT.